The T cell receptor beta chain described here comes from a study of chemoradiotherapy in HPV16-positive cancers. The overall study: Functional T-cell assays on a couple of HPV16-positive patients' cells defined candidate HPV-specific clones and common TCR motifs.

Overall study results and limits: Candidate HPV-specific clones and E7-related TCR motifs grew in tumor during treatment. Functional assays defining HPV-specific T cells used only a couple of HPV16-positive patients. For HPV16-positive patients, expanding HPV-responsive T cells associated with longer recurrence-free survival.

For this clone: What it binds is not known.

Profiled with immunoSEQ multiplex PCR; TCRdb holds only in-frame clones, not every one. The table lists 25,000 to 40,000 clones, approximately 90% of them singletons. Trimming removed 6 bases from V and 2 bases from J, with 8 bases in between. The CDR3 consists of 12 residues. Germline values: CDR1 SGDLS, CDR2 YYNGEE. The rearrangement links TRBV9 to TRBJ2-5; unclear D gene. The receptor comes from a human donor with HPV-associated anogenital cancer. Specimen: blood, collected from a patient who underwent chemoradiotherapy. The CDR3 loop is CASTDFQETQYF. DNA for the CDR3: TGTGCCAGCACCGATTTTCAAGAGACCCAGTACTTC.